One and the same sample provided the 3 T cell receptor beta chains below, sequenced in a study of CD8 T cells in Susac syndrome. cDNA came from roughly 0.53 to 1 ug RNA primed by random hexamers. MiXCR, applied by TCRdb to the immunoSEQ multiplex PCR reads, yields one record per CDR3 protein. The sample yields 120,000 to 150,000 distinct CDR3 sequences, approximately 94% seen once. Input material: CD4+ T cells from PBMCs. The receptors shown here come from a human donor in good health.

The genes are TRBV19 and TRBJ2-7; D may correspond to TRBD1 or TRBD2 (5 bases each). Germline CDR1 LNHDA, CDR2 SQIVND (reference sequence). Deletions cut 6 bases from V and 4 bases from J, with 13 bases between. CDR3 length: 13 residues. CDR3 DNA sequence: TGTGCCAGTAGCGGGACGTCAGGATACGAGCAGTACTTC. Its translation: CASSGTSGYEQYF.

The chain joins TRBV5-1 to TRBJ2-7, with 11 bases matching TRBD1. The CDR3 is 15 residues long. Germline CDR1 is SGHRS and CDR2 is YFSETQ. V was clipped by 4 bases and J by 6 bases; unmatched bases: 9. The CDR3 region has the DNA TGCGCCAGCAGCCTGGCGGGACAGGGGGTCAGCGAGCAGTACTTC. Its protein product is CASSLAGQGVSEQYF.

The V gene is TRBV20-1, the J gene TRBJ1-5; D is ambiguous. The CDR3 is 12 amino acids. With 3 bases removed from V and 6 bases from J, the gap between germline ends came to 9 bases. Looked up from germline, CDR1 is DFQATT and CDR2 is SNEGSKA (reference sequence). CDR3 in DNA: TGCAGTGCTAGCAATAGCGGTCAGCCCCAGCATTTT. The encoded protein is CSASNSGQPQHF.